Listed below are T cell receptor beta chains from one sample, sequenced in a study of follicular helper T cells after annual influenza vaccination. Measured with immunoSEQ multiplex PCR; TCRdb has only the in-frame clones, and not every one. Of around 8,700 clones listed, 82% are singletons. The source material was CXCR5+ CD38- circulating T follicular helper cells from blood, sampled 7 days after influenza vaccination. These receptors came from an adult who received the influenza vaccine. The CDR3 runs from the conserved cysteine through the conserved F or W. Each record gives: V gene, clone size, J gene, D gene, CDR3 length, CDR3 DNA, CDR3 protein. The D gene is left open where the match is weak. Clone size is not always given. Where it is, it says once, few, many or a class for expanded clones.

TRBV18	once	TRBJ2-5	TRBD2	13	TGTGCCAGCTCACCCGGGAGGAAAGAGACCCAGTACTTC	CASSPGRKETQYF
TRBV5-1	-	TRBJ1-3	-	15	TGCGCCAGCAGCCCCGCCGGATCTTCCGGAAACACCATATATTTT	CASSPAGSSGNTIYF
TRBV10-1	-	TRBJ2-3	TRBD1	15	TGCGCCAGCAGCCGCGGACAGGGTTACACAGATACGCAGTATTTT	CASSRGQGYTDTQYF
TRBV11-2	-	TRBJ2-7	TRBD1	17	TGTGCCAGCAGCCCTATAAACAGGGGGCGAAGCTCCTACGAGCAGTACTTC	CASSPINRGRSSYEQYF
TRBV6-5	-	TRBJ1-4	-	14	TGTGCCAGCAGTTACTCGCGAACAAGTGAAAAACTGTTTTTT	CASSYSRTSEKLFF
TRBV7-2	-	TRBJ2-2	TRBD2	14	TGTGCCAGCAGCTTACCGGGGGGCACCGGGGAGCTGTTTTTT	CASSLPGGTGELFF
TRBV19	once	TRBJ1-4	-	16	TGTGCCAGTAGTATTCGACGGACTGACTTGCATGAAAAACTGTTTTTT	CASSIRRTDLHEKLFF
TRBV4-3	-	TRBJ2-3	TRBD2	17	TGCGCCAGCAGCCAAGATTTCACTAGCGGGGAAACAGATACGCAGTATTTT	CASSQDFTSGETDTQYF
TRBV19	few	TRBJ1-2	-	14	TGTGCCAGTAGTCGGACCAACCAGGGCTATGGCTACACCTTC	CASSRTNQGYGYTF
TRBV4-1	-	TRBJ2-1	TRBD2	16	TGCGCCAGCAGCCAAAGTACTAGCGGGACCTACAATGAGCAGTTCTTC	CASSQSTSGTYNEQFF
TRBV18	-	TRBJ1-1	TRBD1	18	TGTGCCAGCTCGTCTCCGGGACAGGGGTCCCTGATGAACACTGAAGCTTTCTTT	CASSSPGQGSLMNTEAFF
TRBV7-6	-	TRBJ1-6	TRBD1	15	TGTGCCAGCAGTGGACAGGCCGTGGACGATTCACCCCTCCACTTT	CASSGQAVDDSPLHF
TRBV9	-	TRBJ1-2	TRBD1	14	TGTGCCAGCAGCGTTACGGGACAGCAATATGGCTACACCTTC	CASSVTGQQYGYTF
TRBV11-3	-	TRBJ2-1	-	16	TGTGCCAGCAGCAAGCGAGCGGTTGGCTCCTACAATGAGCAGTTCTTC	CASSKRAVGSYNEQFF
TRBV4-2	-	TRBJ2-3	-	14	TGTGCCAGCAGCCAGGGGGGGCCGGAAGATACGCAGTATTTT	CASSQGGPEDTQYF
TRBV13	-	TRBJ2-3	TRBD2	15	TGTGCCAGCAGCTTAAGAACTAGCGGGCCGGGGACGCAGTATTTT	CASSLRTSGPGTQYF
TRBV13	once	TRBJ2-6	-	15	TGTGCCAGCAGCTTGCGGGGCTCGGGGGCCAACGTCCTGACTTTC	CASSLRGSGANVLTF
TRBV5-6	-	TRBJ1-6	-	14	TGTGCCAGCAGCTTAGGACCTAATAATTCACCCCTCCACTTT	CASSLGPNNSPLHF
TRBV7-3	-	TRBJ2-3	-	14	TGTGCCAGCAGCTTATTGCCAGGCACAGATACGCAGTATTTT	CASSLLPGTDTQYF
TRBV7-6	-	TRBJ2-7	TRBD2	15	TGTGCCAGCAGCCGGGGAGCGGGGGGGCCTGACGAGCAGTACTTC	CASSRGAGGPDEQYF
TRBV7-2	-	TRBJ1-5	TRBD1	15	TGTGCCAGCAGCTTAAACCCAGGGGGGACTCAGCCCCAGCATTTT	CASSLNPGGTQPQHF
TRBV6-1	-	TRBJ1-3	-	15	TGTGCCAGCAGTGAGGCCGGTCTCTCTGGAAACACCATATATTTT	CASSEAGLSGNTIYF
TRBV20-1	-	TRBJ1-2	TRBD1	11	TGCAGTGCTAGAACAGGGGAAAGCGGCTACTTC	CSARTGESGYF
TRBV10-3	-	TRBJ1-1	-	16	TGTGCCATCAGTGGACGGACCACCCAGGAGAACACTGAAGCTTTCTTT	CAISGRTTQENTEAFF
TRBV29-1	-	TRBJ2-5	TRBD2	13	TGCAGCGCCTTAGCGGGGAGCCAAGAGACCCAGTACTTC	CSALAGSQETQYF
TRBV5-1	-	TRBJ2-5	TRBD1	14	TGCGCCAGCATGACAGGGTCAGGGTATGAGACCCAGTACTTC	CASMTGSGYETQYF
TRBV9	-	TRBJ2-1	TRBD2	15	TGTGCCAGCAGCGTCCTAGCGGGGAGAAACAATGAGCAGTTCTTC	CASSVLAGRNNEQFF
TRBV30	-	TRBJ2-2	TRBD2	14	TGTGCCTGGAGAGTGCCGGGGGGAACCGGGGAGCTGTTTTTT	CAWRVPGGTGELFF
TRBV14	-	TRBJ2-2	TRBD1	15	TGTGCCAGCAGCCAGGGGGACAGGTACACCGGGGAGCTGTTTTTT	CASSQGDRYTGELFF
TRBV7-9	-	TRBJ1-6	-	13	TGTGCCAGCAGCGTCGTCCGGGAATCACCCCTCCACTTT	CASSVVRESPLHF
TRBV7-9	few	TRBJ2-3	-	17	TGTGCCAGCAGCCCCGGGCCCGTGACAGCTAGCACAGATACGCAGTATTTT	CASSPGPVTASTDTQYF
TRBV18	-	TRBJ2-1	TRBD2	18	TGTGCCAGCTCACCGAAACTCAGCGGGGACTTACTCAACAATGAGCAGTTCTTC	CASSPKLSGDLLNNEQFF
TRBV27	few	TRBJ1-2	TRBD1	13	TGTGCCAGCAGTACCCGACAGGGGGAGGGCTACACCTTC	CASSTRQGEGYTF
TRBV5-4	few	TRBJ1-6	-	15	TGTGCCAGCAGCCCCACCCGGAGTCATAATTCACCCCTCCACTTT	CASSPTRSHNSPLHF
TRBV9	once	TRBJ2-3	-	14	TGTGCCAGCAGCGCCCAGGGGTACGCGGATACGCAGTATTTT	CASSAQGYADTQYF
TRBV25-1	-	TRBJ1-1	TRBD1	17	TGTGCCAGCAGTGAATATATCATCGGGACAGGGGATTCTGAAGCTTTCTTT	CASSEYIIGTGDSEAFF
TRBV5-6	-	TRBJ1-1	TRBD1	14	TGTGCCAGCAGCCCCGGGGACAGGGAGGTTGAAGCTTTCTTT	CASSPGDREVEAFF
TRBV2	-	TRBJ1-2	-	13	TGTGCCACATCCAGAGACTACAACTATGGCTACACCTTC	CATSRDYNYGYTF
TRBV28	-	TRBJ1-1	-	15	TGTGCCAGCAGTCCGTTGGGGAGGGAGAACACTGAAGCTTTCTTT	CASSPLGRENTEAFF
TRBV2	few	TRBJ1-6	-	12	TGTGCCAGCAGACTGGCAAATTCACCCCTCCACTTT	CASRLANSPLHF
TRBV28	-	TRBJ2-1	TRBD2	15	TGTGCCAGCAGGGCACGGGGGGGGACTCCCCATGAGCAGTTCTTC	CASRARGGTPHEQFF
TRBV7-2	-	TRBJ2-1	-	15	TGTGCCAGCAGCTTAGGAGGGGGGGCGCAGAATGAGCAGTTCTTC	CASSLGGGAQNEQFF
TRBV6-5	-	TRBJ2-2	TRBD1	14	TGTGCCAGCAGTCGTACAGGGGACACCGGGGAGCTGTTTTTT	CASSRTGDTGELFF
TRBV6-1	-	TRBJ1-2	-	14	TGTGCCAGCAGTGAAGGTCCGACGAGCAATGGCTACACCTTC	CASSEGPTSNGYTF
TRBV30	-	TRBJ1-5	-	13	TGTGCCTGGAGTAAGAATGATAATCAGCCCCAGCATTTT	CAWSKNDNQPQHF
TRBV9	once	TRBJ1-3	-	15	TGTGCCAGCAGCTTGGGGGCCACCTCTGGAAACACCATATATTTT	CASSLGATSGNTIYF
TRBV11-2	-	TRBJ1-3	-	15	TGTGCCAGCATCCTAACCTTTAGCTCTGGAAACACCATATATTTT	CASILTFSSGNTIYF
TRBV7-2	-	TRBJ1-2	-	13	TGTGCCAGCAGCTTGAGCGGAGGCTATGGCTACACCTTC	CASSLSGGYGYTF
TRBV10-2	-	TRBJ2-1	-	14	TGCGCCAGCCGCTCTATAAGGGGGGCGGATGAGCAGTTCTTC	CASRSIRGADEQFF
TRBV5-8	-	TRBJ2-6	-	16	TGTGCCAGCAGCTCCCTATTGATGGGGTCGGCCAACGTCCTGACTTTC	CASSSLLMGSANVLTF
TRBV18	once	TRBJ1-5	-	13	TGTGCCAGCTCACCTAACAGCAATCAGCCCCAGCATTTT	CASSPNSNQPQHF
TRBV5-1	-	TRBJ2-7	-	13	TGCGCCAGCAATATAGGAGGTGGGCACGAGCAGTACTTC	CASNIGGGHEQYF